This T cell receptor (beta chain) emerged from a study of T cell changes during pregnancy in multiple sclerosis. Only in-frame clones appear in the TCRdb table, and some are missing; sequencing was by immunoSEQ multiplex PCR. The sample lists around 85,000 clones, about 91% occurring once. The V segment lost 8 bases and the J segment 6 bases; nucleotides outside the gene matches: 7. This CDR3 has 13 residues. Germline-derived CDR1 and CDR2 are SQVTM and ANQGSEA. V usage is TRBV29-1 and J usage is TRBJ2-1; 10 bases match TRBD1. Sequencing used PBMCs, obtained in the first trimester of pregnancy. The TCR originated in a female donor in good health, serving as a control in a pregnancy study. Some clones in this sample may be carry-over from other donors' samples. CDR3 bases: TGCAGCAACCGGGACAGGGGCTCCAATGAGCAGTTCTTC. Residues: CSNRDRGSNEQFF.